The 25 T cell receptor beta chains below come from one sample, sequenced in a study of OX40 agonist ivuxolimab in advanced cancers. Preparation of the library involved the immunoSEQ multiplex PCR assay. TCRdb took over this immuneACCESS table, retaining in-frame rearrangements with V and J assigned. Such tables are incomplete; in checked studies, under half of the missing clones stem from an unresolved V gene, and the remainder is unexplained. The sample has roughly 50,000 clones on record, 80% of them singletons. The ten biggest clones cover under 4.5% of the sample. This material consisted of CD4+ or CD8+ T cells sorted from blood, taken in a trial of the OX40 agonist ivuxolimab. All receptors come from an adult with an advanced solid tumor such as melanoma, head and neck, liver or kidney cancer.

The chain links TRBV30 to TRBJ2-2, with D unresolved. The CDR3 is 13 residues long. V lost 0 bases to trimming and J lost 4 bases, with 6 bases between them. Germline assignment: CDR1 GTSNPN and CDR2 SVGIG (reference sequence). CDR3 amino acids: CAWSVYSTGELFF. CDR3 bases: TGTGCCTGGAGTGTCTACAGCACCGGGGAGCTGTTTTTT.

This sequence joins TRBV4-1 and TRBJ1-1; 8 bases are shared with TRBD1. Germline lookup yields CDR1 MGHRA and CDR2 YSYEKL. Trimming cost V 3 bases and J 4 bases; bases outside gene matches: 10. The CDR3 contains 16 residues. The CDR3 loop reads CASSHRSQGVGTEAFF. DNA for the CDR3: TGCGCCAGCAGCCACCGCTCACAGGGGGTGGGCACTGAAGCTTTCTTT.

The chain recombines TRBV7-2 with TRBJ2-5, with a tentative D call TRBD1 (5 bases). With the DNA end fitting TRBJ2-7 better, the J assignment may be wrong. In germline, CDR1 is SGHTA, CDR2 FQGNSA. The CDR3 runs 13 residues. CDR3 coding DNA: TGTGCCAGCAGTCCAGGGCCTAACTACGAGCAGTACTTC. Translating it yields CASSPGPNYEQYF.

This sequence joins TRBV14 and TRBJ2-7, with D possibly being TRBD1 (6 bases). The V end was cut by 5 bases, the J end by 8 bases, with 19 bases between. This CDR3 comprises 14 residues. From germline, CDR1 is SGHDN and CDR2 FVKESK. CDR3 in DNA: TGTGCCAGCAGCGATGGACTGGGACATTACCAGCAGTACTTC. The encoded protein is CASSDGLGHYQQYF.

The rearrangement uses TRBV2 and TRBJ2-7; 7 bases match TRBD2. J lost 0 bases, V lost 3 bases, and 2 bases had no gene match. Germline CDR1 reads SNHLY; CDR2 reads FYNNEI. The CDR3 is 14 residues long. CDR3: CASSDRLASYEQYF. The CDR3 nucleotides read TGTGCCAGCAGTGATAGACTAGCCTCCTACGAGCAGTACTTC.

The genes are TRBV6-6 and TRBJ1-2, with D perhaps TRBD1 (5 bases). The germline V gene encodes CDR1 MNHNY and CDR2 SVGAGI (reference sequence). The CDR3 has 12 residues. The ends were cut back, 4 bases at V and 9 bases at J, with 12 bases in the middle. The CDR3 is CASSFQGGSYTF. The CDR3 DNA sequence: TGTGCCAGCAGTTTCCAGGGTGGGAGCTACACCTTC.

The genes are TRBV5-1 and TRBJ2-7; 11 bases are a match to TRBD2. The CDR3 has 15 residues. Germline V CDR1 and CDR2: SGHRS, YFSETQ. After removal of 0 bases from V and 6 bases from J, the junction contained 5 bases not matched to a gene. The CDR3 here is CASSLELAGASEQYF. DNA of the CDR3: TGCGCCAGCAGCTTGGAACTAGCGGGGGCCAGCGAGCAGTACTTC.

This rearrangement joins TRBV4-1 to TRBJ2-2, with a weak D call TRBD2 (6 bases). The CDR3 is 18 amino acids. Deletions cut 0 bases from V and 6 bases from J, with 20 bases between. CDR1 is MGHRA and CDR2 is YSYEKL in the germline V gene. The CDR3 region is CASSQDRRRGLGAGELFF. The CDR3 DNA is TGCGCCAGCAGCCAAGATCGACGGCGGGGCCTCGGGGCCGGGGAGCTGTTTTTT.

The gene calls are TRBV6-5 and TRBJ2-7; D ambiguous. The CDR3 is made up of 14 amino acids. Germline-derived CDR1 and CDR2 are MNHEY and SVGAGI. V was pared by 7 bases and J by 2 bases, with 15 bases between. In DNA, the CDR3 is TGTGCCAGCAATGCCAGGATCGTTACCTACGAGCAGTACTTC. Protein product: CASNARIVTYEQYF.

This clone was found a few times. The rearrangement uses TRBV5-1 and TRBJ2-7, with a weak D call TRBD1 (5 bases). Germline V CDR1 and CDR2: SGHRS, YFSETQ. Trimming took off 0 bases at V and 4 bases at J, with 14 bases between the two ends. This CDR3 spans 15 amino acids. The CDR3 sequence is CASSLEGILTYEQYF. CDR3 DNA sequence: TGCGCCAGCAGCTTGGAGGGGATACTGACTTACGAGCAGTACTTC.

Here the CDR3 reads CASSVGGGRSSGNTIYF. The CDR3 DNA follows: TGTGCCAGCAGCGTCGGGGGGGGCCGGAGCTCTGGAAACACCATATATTTT. The chain combines TRBV9 with TRBJ1-3; D may be TRBD1 (6 bases). V was cut by 2 bases and J by 0 bases, with 15 bases left in between. Germline V gene lookup returns CDR1 SGDLS and CDR2 YYNGEE. The length of the CDR3 is 17 residues.

The rearrangement links TRBV6-5 to TRBJ1-6, with D perhaps matching TRBD1 (5 bases). The CDR3 spans 14 residues. The germline gives CDR1 MNHEY, CDR2 SVGAGI. Trimming left V 4 bases short and J 4 bases short, with 8 bases between. The CDR3 here is CASSSGPYNSPLHF. The CDR3 nucleotides read TGTGCCAGCAGTTCGGGACCTTATAATTCACCCCTCCACTTT.

There are a few counts of this clone. The chain recombines TRBV7-6 with TRBJ2-2; 7 bases agree with TRBD2. Germline CDR1 and CDR2: SGHVS and FNYEAQ. The CDR3 is 15 amino acids. Trimming took 5 bases from V and 3 from J; bases not matched to a gene: 6. The CDR3 DNA reads as TGTGCCAGCAGCGCTAGCGGAGCCTACACCGGGGAGCTGTTTTTT. This sequence encodes CASSASGAYTGELFF.

The rearrangement uses TRBV27 and TRBJ2-7; possibly TRBD2 for D (5 bases). Germline CDR1 and CDR2: MNHEY and SMNVEV (reference sequence). The V gene lost 3 bases and the J gene lost 7 bases, with 10 bases spanning the gap. CDR3 length: 12 amino acids. CDR3: CASSLIRGEQYF. CDR3 coding DNA: TGTGCCAGCAGTTTGATACGCGGGGAGCAGTACTTC.

This chain connects TRBV28 to TRBJ2-7; D is possibly TRBD2 (6 bases). The germline V gene has CDR1 MDHEN and CDR2 SYDVKM. The V end lost 3 bases, the J end lost 3 bases, and 15 bases lay between the germline ends. The CDR3 contains 15 residues. The CDR3 loop is CASSFRARLVYEQYF. For the CDR3, the DNA is TGTGCCAGCAGTTTCAGAGCCAGACTAGTCTACGAGCAGTACTTC.

The chain recombines TRBV30 with TRBJ1-2; no clear D gene. CDR3 length equals 14 residues. V shed 0 bases and J shed 3 bases, with 11 bases lying between them. Germline V gene lookup returns CDR1 GTSNPN and CDR2 SVGIG (reference sequence). This CDR3 reads CAWSVSVTDYGYTF. For the CDR3, the DNA is TGTGCCTGGAGTGTCTCAGTTACGGACTATGGCTACACCTTC.

The CDR3 reads CASSPDRGRGEKLFF. The DNA of the CDR3 is TGTGCCAGCAGCCCCGACAGGGGGCGAGGCGAAAAACTGTTTTTT. The chain employs TRBV7-2 and TRBJ1-4; 10 bases match TRBD1. The germline V gene has CDR1 SGHTA and CDR2 FQGNSA. CDR3 size: 15 residues. The trim removed 5 bases at V and 8 bases at J, leaving 8 bases unmatched.

The genes are TRBV6-5 and TRBJ1-6, with D possibly TRBD1 on 5 matching bases. Trimming took off 5 bases at V and 7 bases at J, with 15 bases between the two ends. Germline loops: CDR1 MNHEY, CDR2 SVGAGI. The CDR3 length is 15 residues. The CDR3 region is CASSPRAGGNSPLHF. Here the CDR3 DNA reads TGTGCCAGCAGTCCCCGGGCCGGGGGGAATTCACCCCTCCACTTT.

The CDR3 sequence is CASSPTFQGATDTEAFF. CDR3 sequence (DNA): TGTGCCAGCTCACCCACCTTCCAGGGGGCGACAGACACTGAAGCTTTCTTT. The chain joins TRBV18 to TRBJ1-1, with 8 bases identical to TRBD1. V lost 3 bases, J lost 3 bases, and 12 bases stayed unmatched. The CDR3 length is 17 residues. The germline V gene encodes CDR1 KGHSH and CDR2 LQKENI.

The V call is TRBV5-4, the J call TRBJ2-7; 7 bases are shared with TRBD1. Germline lookup yields CDR1 SGHNT and CDR2 YYREEE (reference sequence). The CDR3 spans 13 residues. V lost 4 bases to trimming and J lost 3 bases; unmatched junction nucleotides: 4. The CDR3 region has the DNA TGTGCCAGCAGCCCGGACAGGAGCTACGAGCAGTACTTC. Translated, it gives CASSPDRSYEQYF.

The chain joins TRBV6-6 to TRBJ1-5, with TRBD1 as a possible D gene (5 bases). The V end lost 8 bases, the J end lost 3 bases, and 14 bases lay between the germline ends. CDR1 and CDR2 (germline): MNHNY, SVGAGI (reference sequence). The CDR3 is 14 amino acids. The DNA of the CDR3 is TGTGCCAGCCGCTTGCCGGGGGACAATCAGCCCCAGCATTTT. Its translation is CASRLPGDNQPQHF.

The chain is built from TRBV9 and TRBJ2-1; TRBD2 agrees at 7 bases. This CDR3 spans 16 amino acids. V shed 4 bases and J 4 bases; nucleotides not matched to a gene: 11. Germline CDR1 reads SGDLS; CDR2 reads YYNGEE. CDR3 amino acids: CASSKSSGTLYNEQFF. CDR3 DNA sequence: TGTGCCAGCAGCAAATCAAGCGGGACCCTTTACAATGAGCAGTTCTTC.

This clone was seen only a few times. The chain employs TRBV10-1 and TRBJ1-1, with D uncertain. Germline V gives CDR1 WNHNN, CDR2 SYGVQD (reference sequence). V shed 4 bases and J shed 5 bases, with 14 bases lying between them. The CDR3 spans 14 residues. As DNA, the CDR3 is TGCGCCAGCAGTGTAAACCCCGAGAATACTGAAGCTTTCTTT. Its protein product is CASSVNPENTEAFF.

This sequence joins TRBV29-1 and TRBJ2-3; 10 nucleotides align to TRBD2. V lost 4 bases to trimming and J lost 4 bases; unmatched junction nucleotides: 8. The CDR3 consists of 15 residues. The V gene's germline CDR1 is SQVTM and CDR2 ANQGSEA. CDR3 DNA: TGCAGCGTTGTAAGCGGGAGGGGGTCTGCAGATACGCAGTATTTT. Encoded protein: CSVVSGRGSADTQYF.

This clone showed up just a few times. The chain uses TRBV28 and TRBJ1-5; TRBD1 might be the D (5 bases). The germline V gene encodes CDR1 MDHEN and CDR2 SYDVKM. The CDR3 runs to 16 residues. V was cut by 1 base and J by 4 bases, with 14 bases left in between. The CDR3 coding sequence is TGTGCCAGCAGTTTATTCCGACAGTTTCTAAATCAGCCCCAGCATTTT. Its protein product is CASSLFRQFLNQPQHF.